Below, 17 T cell receptor beta chains from the same sample are listed, as sequenced in a study of shared clonotypes between healthy human individuals. Method: immunoSEQ multiplex PCR; TCRdb's copy keeps in-frame clones and lacks some. The data contain a few hundred thousand clones, about 95% of them seen just once; the ten biggest clones take up 0.11%. Positive CCR7 selection of CD45RO-negative cells yielded the naive CD8 cells, and terminally differentiated effector memory CD45RA+ cells were excluded. Source material: naive CD8+ T cells sorted from blood. The source of these receptors is a woman aged 25 to 39 in good health.

This sequence joins TRBV27 and TRBJ2-2; 10 bases are a match to TRBD2. The length of the CDR3 is 16 residues. Germline values: CDR1 MNHEY, CDR2 SMNVEV (reference sequence). The ends lost 4 bases at V and 5 bases at J; junction bases unmatched: 7. For the CDR3, the DNA is TGTGCCAGCAGTTACTCTAGCGGGAGCTCTACCGGGGAGCTGTTTTTT. It translates to CASSYSSGSSTGELFF.

The chain employs TRBV19 and TRBJ2-5; a weak D match, TRBD2 (6 bases). The germline gives CDR1 LNHDA, CDR2 SQIVND (reference sequence). Trimming stripped 4 bases from V and 4 bases from J, with 25 bases between. The length of the CDR3 is 18 residues. DNA of the CDR3: TGTGCCAGTAGTAGCCGACCCTCATGGCGGGATGTTTCAGAGACCCAGTACTTC. Its protein is CASSSRPSWRDVSETQYF.

The chain is built from TRBV1 and TRBJ2-7; TRBD2, as called in the table, went unchecked against the DNA. TRBV1 is recorded as a pseudogene. The length of the CDR3 is 16 residues. The CDR3 loop reads CTSSQERLAGVNKQYF. CDR3 nucleotide sequence: TGCACCAGCAGCCAAGAGCGTCTAGCGGGAGTAAACAAGCAGTACTTC.

With respect to this clone: This CDR3 is also generated by other DNA sequences in the sample. V is TRBV19 and J is TRBJ2-7; TRBD1 matches at 8 bases. Germline assignment: CDR1 LNHDA and CDR2 SQIVND (reference sequence). The CDR3 contains 14 residues. With 6 bases clipped from V and 2 bases from J, the junction kept 6 bases outside the gene matches. The CDR3 coding sequence is TGTGCCAGTAGCCAAGGACAGGGAGCCTACGAGCAGTACTTC. Protein product: CASSQGQGAYEQYF.

The rearrangement uses TRBV7-8 and TRBJ2-3; D is ambiguous. The length of the CDR3 is 13 residues. Germline loops: CDR1 SGHVS, CDR2 FQNEAQ. The V and J ends lost 1 base and 6 bases respectively, with 8 bases between them. The CDR3 spells CASSLGDLDTQYF. The CDR3 coding sequence is TGTGCCAGCAGCTTAGGGGATCTGGATACGCAGTATTTT.

This clone has only one observation. V is TRBV4-2 and J is TRBJ2-7; 11 nucleotides match TRBD2. From germline, CDR1 is LGHNA and CDR2 YNFKEQ. The trim removed 4 bases at V and 3 bases at J, leaving 8 bases unmatched. The CDR3 runs 16 residues. CDR3 sequence reads: CASSRTRGLAVYEQYF. CDR3 DNA: TGTGCCAGCAGCCGGACGAGGGGACTAGCGGTCTACGAGCAGTACTTC.

The chain is built from TRBV2 and TRBJ1-3; D possibly corresponds to TRBD1 (5 bases). The CDR3 sequence is 14 residues long. V dropped 5 bases and J dropped 7 bases, with 15 bases sitting between them. Germline V CDR1 and CDR2: SNHLY, FYNNEI. CDR3 DNA: TGTGCCAGCAGTCTCGGCAGGGTGGAGAACACCATATATTTT. It is translated as CASSLGRVENTIYF.

The rearrangement uses TRBV6-5 and TRBJ2-3, with 8 bases lining up with TRBD2. The CDR3 totals 15 residues. CDR1 MNHEY and CDR2 SVGAGI come from the germline V gene. V was clipped by 4 bases and J by 2 bases; unmatched bases: 5. CDR3 DNA: TGTGCCAGCAGTTCCGTAGCGGGGCCCACAGATACGCAGTATTTT. It yields the protein CASSSVAGPTDTQYF.

The CDR3 DNA is TGTGCCAGCAGCGCGCCCACCGGGGACAGGGGGCTTTCCTACGAGCAGTACTTC. It translates to CASSAPTGDRGLSYEQYF. This chain joins TRBV11-2 and TRBJ2-7; 12 bases map to TRBD1. Germline values: CDR1 SGHAT, CDR2 FQNNGV. The CDR3 totals 18 residues. The V gene end was trimmed by 5 bases and the J gene end by 1 base; junction bases not matched to a gene: 12.

A note on this clone: The same CDR3 is also encoded by other DNA sequences in this sample. CDR3 DNA: TGTGCCAGTAGTATTTGGGGCATCACTGAAGCTTTCTTT. It translates to CASSIWGITEAFF. The gene calls are TRBV19 and TRBJ1-1; tentative D call: TRBD1 (5 bases). The CDR3 runs to 13 residues. V lost 3 bases and J lost 4, with 9 bases in between. Looked up from germline, CDR1 is LNHDA and CDR2 is SQIVND (reference sequence). Variable domain in full (rest from reference TRBV19 and TRBJ1-1): DGGITQSPKYLFRKEGQNVTLSCEQNLNHDAMYWYRQDPGQGLRLIYYSQIVNDFQKGDIAEGYSVSREKKESFPLTVTSAQKNPTAFYLCASSIWGITEAFFGQGTRLTVV.

The chain couples TRBV4-1 to TRBJ2-7; 11 positions match TRBD2. This CDR3 contains 17 residues. J lost 0 bases, V lost 1 base, and 5 bases had no gene match. The germline V gene has CDR1 MGHRA and CDR2 YSYEKL. CDR3 coding DNA: TGCGCCAGCAGCCAAGGACTAGCGGGAACCTTCTCCTACGAGCAGTACTTC. Translated: CASSQGLAGTFSYEQYF.

The chain is built from TRBV27 and TRBJ2-7, with 10 bases that match TRBD1. The germline gives CDR1 MNHEY, CDR2 SMNVEV (reference sequence). The length of the CDR3 is 13 residues. The V segment lost 5 bases and the J segment 6 bases; nucleotides outside the gene matches: 4. The CDR3 reads CASSPDRGREQYF. The CDR3 nucleotides are TGTGCCAGCAGTCCAGACAGGGGGCGCGAGCAGTACTTC.

This clone was observed once. This chain joins TRBV6-5 and TRBJ2-2; 7 bases are a match to TRBD1. This CDR3 contains 16 residues. CDR1 is MNHEY, CDR2 SVGAGI, per germline. The V and J ends lost 0 bases and 4 bases, in that order; junction bases with no gene match: 5. The CDR3 coding sequence is TGTGCCAGCAGTTACTCGATTTCAGGGGGCACCGGGGAGCTGTTTTTT. Translation: CASSYSISGGTGELFF.

This clone came up once. The chain employs TRBV5-6 and TRBJ1-1; D is uncertain. This CDR3 has 11 residues. V shed 0 bases and J shed 4 bases, with 1 base lying between them. CDR1 SGHDT and CDR2 YYEEEE come from the germline V gene. The CDR3 region has the DNA TGTGCCAGCAGCTTGGTCACTGAAGCTTTCTTT. It translates to CASSLVTEAFF.

With respect to this clone: The same CDR3 can be traced to other DNA sequences in this sample. The rearrangement links TRBV7-9 to TRBJ2-5; 10 nucleotides agree with TRBD1. The CDR3 has 14 residues. Germline CDR1 is SEHNR and CDR2 is FQNEAQ (reference sequence). Trimming cost V 3 bases and J 2 bases; bases outside gene matches: 0. In DNA form, the CDR3 reads TGTGCCAGCAGCTTGGACAGGGGGCAAGAGACCCAGTACTTC. This gives the protein CASSLDRGQETQYF. The full variable domain, rest sourced from reference TRBV7-9 and TRBJ2-5, is DTGVSQNPRHKITKRGQNVTFRCDPISEHNRLYWYRQTLGQGPEFLTYFQNEAQLEKSRLLSDRFSAERPKGSFSTLEIQRTEQGDSAMYLCASSLDRGQETQYFGPGTRLLVL.

Concerning this clone: This specimen includes other DNA sequences encoding the same CDR3. This chain uses TRBV19 with TRBJ2-7; D uncertain. V shed 5 bases and J shed 4 bases, with 12 bases lying between them. CDR3 length: 13 residues. The germline gives CDR1 LNHDA, CDR2 SQIVND (reference sequence). CDR3 region: CASSFGLSYEQYF. The DNA for the CDR3 is TGTGCCAGTAGTTTTGGGCTATCTTACGAGCAGTACTTC.

V is TRBV11-2 and J is TRBJ2-5; 11 bases are a match to TRBD2. There are 16 residues in the CDR3. V trimming: 4 bases; J trimming: 6 bases; junction bases outside the gene matches: 10. Germline lookup yields CDR1 SGHAT and CDR2 FQNNGV. CDR3 protein: CASSSPTSGGPKTQYF. CDR3 bases: TGTGCCAGCAGCTCCCCTACTAGCGGGGGTCCTAAGACCCAGTACTTC.